The 18 T cell receptor beta chains listed next were all sequenced from one sample in a study of CD8+ T cells in alopecia areata. Extraction of RNA preceded its reverse transcription into cDNA, which served as the sequencing template. Repertoires were generated with immunoSEQ multiplex PCR, while TCRdb's copy carries only in-frame clones and drops some. The sample shows under 350,000 clones, roughly 60% of them seen only once. Treatment indicated: oral pan-JAK inhibitor, 5-10 mg twice daily. The specimen comprised CD4+ T cells sorted from blood, sampled at week 24, from a patient treated with tofacitinib. These receptors were collected from a human donor with alopecia areata.

The rearrangement joins TRBV6-4 to TRBJ1-5; the D gene is possibly TRBD1 (6 bases). This CDR3 has 15 amino acids. Germline V gives CDR1 MRHNA, CDR2 SNTAGT. With 2 bases removed from V and 7 bases from J, the gap between germline ends came to 15 bases. Here the CDR3 DNA reads TGTGCCAGCAGTGACCCGCACAGGGATGGCCAGCCCCAGCATTTT. It translates to CASSDPHRDGQPQHF.

A few counts support this clone. CDR3 protein: CASSLSGSGNTIYF. The CDR3 bases are TGTGCCAGCAGTTTATCTGGGTCTGGAAACACCATATATTTT. The gene calls are TRBV28 and TRBJ1-3; D uncertain. Trimming cost V 1 base and J 1 base, with 5 bases left between them. Germline V gives CDR1 MDHEN, CDR2 SYDVKM. The CDR3 loop spans 14 amino acids.

The chain has TRBV25-1 and TRBJ2-6; possible D gene TRBD1, 5 bases. The CDR3 extends over 15 amino acids. V lost 3 bases and J 4 bases, leaving 10 bases between the germline ends. CDR1 and CDR2 from the germline V gene are MGHDK and SYGVNS. The CDR3 protein is CASSDRVAGANVLTF. The DNA of the CDR3 is TGTGCCAGCAGTGACAGGGTGGCAGGGGCCAACGTCCTGACTTTC.

The V gene is TRBV9, the J gene TRBJ2-3; D tentatively reads TRBD1 or TRBD2 (5 bases each). Germline V CDR1 and CDR2: SGDLS, YYNGEE. The CDR3 loop spans 15 amino acids. V lost 2 bases, J lost 2 bases, and 12 bases lay in between. DNA for the CDR3: TGTGCCAGCAGCGTTGGGGGAAGGCCCACAGATACGCAGTATTTT. This translates into CASSVGGRPTDTQYF. The full variable domain, rest sourced from reference TRBV9 and TRBJ2-3, is DSGVTQTPKHLITATGQRVTLRCSPRSGDLSVYWYQQSLDQGLQFLIQYYNGEERAKGNILERFSAQQFPDLHSELNLSSLELGDSALYFCASSVGGRPTDTQYFGPGTRLTVL.

This clone was detected only a few times. The V call is TRBV5-1, the J call TRBJ2-3; no reliable D call. Trimming removed 3 bases at V and 0 bases at J, with 11 bases between. Germline lookup yields CDR1 SGHRS and CDR2 YFSETQ. The CDR3 is 15 residues long. CDR3 DNA: TGCGCCAGCAGCTCTTTGGGATCTAGCACAGATACGCAGTATTTT. This translates into CASSSLGSSTDTQYF.

This clone was detected only a few times. V gene TRBV15 combines with J gene TRBJ2-1; D is perhaps TRBD2 (6 bases). V gave up 7 bases and J gave up 2 bases, with 9 bases separating them. CDR3 length: 13 amino acids. Germline CDR1 reads LNHNV; CDR2 reads YYDKDF (reference sequence). The CDR3 loop is CATTGGTYNEQFF. DNA of the CDR3: TGTGCCACCACCGGGGGTACCTACAATGAGCAGTTCTTC.

The V and J genes are TRBV2 and TRBJ1-1, with D possibly matching TRBD1 (5 bases). Germline V lookup: CDR1 SNHLY, CDR2 FYNNEI. With 3 bases removed from V and 4 bases from J, the gap between germline ends came to 15 bases. This CDR3 spans 15 amino acids. The CDR3 region has the DNA TGTGCCAGCAGTGAGACGGGGCAGGGTTTCACTGAAGCTTTCTTT. It yields the protein CASSETGQGFTEAFF.

The CDR3 nucleotides read TGTGCCAGTACCGCGAGAAGAGGTTGGGAAAAACTGTTTTTT. Protein product: CASTARRGWEKLFF. The J gene is TRBJ1-4, the V gene TRBV19, with D unresolved. Germline-derived CDR1 and CDR2 are LNHDA and SQIVND (reference sequence). Trimming took off 7 bases at V and 8 bases at J, with 17 bases between the two ends. This CDR3 is built from 14 residues.

This clone has only a few counts. The chain recombines TRBV2 with TRBJ1-6, with D possibly matching TRBD1 (5 bases). V was shortened by 4 bases and J by 14 bases, with 12 bases between the two germline ends. Germline V gene sequence: CDR1 SNHLY, CDR2 FYNNEI. The CDR3 consists of 12 residues. CDR3 in DNA: TGTGCCAGCAGTGGAGACAGAGGATCCCTCCACTTT. Its protein is CASSGDRGSLHF.

The DNA for the CDR3 is TGTGCCACCAGCAGAAAGACTAGCGGGGGGGCGACGGAGACCCAGTACTTC. Protein sequence: CATSRKTSGGATETQYF. The chain recombines TRBV15 with TRBJ2-5, with 14 bases fitting TRBD2. CDR3 size: 17 residues. V dropped 2 bases and J dropped 5; count of bases not matched to a gene: 7. CDR1 is LNHNV and CDR2 is YYDKDF in the germline V gene (reference sequence).

The chain has TRBV30 and TRBJ1-4; the match to TRBD1 covers 9 bases. CDR1 and CDR2 (germline): GTSNPN, SVGIG (reference sequence). The CDR3 is 11 amino acids. Trimming removed 5 bases from V and 12 bases from J; junction bases left unmatched: 4. The CDR3 here is CAWARTGELFF. CDR3 coding DNA: TGTGCCTGGGCTCGGACAGGGGAACTGTTTTTT.

This clone has only a few counts. This chain joins TRBV30 and TRBJ1-6; 8 bases agree with TRBD1. The CDR3 runs to 15 residues. The V gene end was trimmed by 1 base and the J gene end by 7 bases; junction bases not matched to a gene: 6. From germline, CDR1 is GTSNPN and CDR2 SVGIG (reference sequence). The DNA for the CDR3 is TGTGCCTGGAGTGGATGGGACAGGTGGAATTCACCCCTCCACTTT. Translation gives CAWSGWDRWNSPLHF.

This clone occurred a few times. V gene TRBV30 combines with J gene TRBJ2-5; no clear D. This CDR3 is built from 11 residues. Germline-derived CDR1 and CDR2 are GTSNPN and SVGIG (reference sequence). V dropped 0 bases and J dropped 10 bases, with 9 bases sitting between them. The CDR3 bases are TGTGCCTGGAGTGTAGATTCTGTCCAGTACTTC. Translation: CAWSVDSVQYF. Complete variable domain (other parts from reference TRBV30 and TRBJ2-5): SQTIHQWPATLVQPVGSPLSLECTVEGTSNPNLYWYRQAAGRGLQLLFYSVGIGQISSEVPQNLSASRPQDRQFILSSKKLLLSDSGFYLCAWSVDSVQYFGPGTRLLVL.

Comments on this clone: The sample carries other DNA sequences with the same CDR3. The chain couples TRBV29-1 to TRBJ1-5; tentatively, D is TRBD1 (6 bases). This CDR3 region has 12 residues. Germline values: CDR1 SQVTM, CDR2 ANQGSEA. With 6 bases removed from V and 4 bases from J, the gap between germline ends came to 10 bases. Written as DNA, the CDR3 is TGCAGCGTCGGGGGACAAAATCAGCCCCAGCATTTT. Encoded protein: CSVGGQNQPQHF.

Only one count was recorded for this clone. The rearrangement joins TRBV11-2 to TRBJ2-3; tentative D call: TRBD2 (5 bases). The CDR3 consists of 18 residues. V was cut by 0 bases and J by 3 bases, with 19 bases left in between. The germline CDR1 and CDR2 sequences are SGHAT and FQNNGV. CDR3 sequence reads: CASSLDWASPILTDTQYF. The CDR3 coding sequence is TGTGCCAGCAGCTTAGATTGGGCTAGCCCGATTCTAACAGATACGCAGTATTTT. The full variable domain, in which reference TRBV11-2 and TRBJ2-3 provide the parts outside the CDR3, is EAGVAQSPRYKIIEKRQSVAFWCNPISGHATLYWYQQILGQGPKLLIQFQNNGVVDDSQLPKDRFSAERLKGVDSTLKIQPAKLEDSAVYLCASSLDWASPILTDTQYFGPGTRLTVL.

This clone has ten or more counts. For the CDR3, the DNA is TGTGCCAGCAGTTTGTGGAACGAGCAGTACTTC. Translated, it gives CASSLWNEQYF. The V gene is TRBV28, the J gene TRBJ2-7; no firm D call. The V end lost 3 bases, the J end lost 5 bases, and 5 bases lay between the germline ends. Germline lookup yields CDR1 MDHEN and CDR2 SYDVKM. CDR3 length equals 11 residues.

This clone was recorded a few times. The CDR3: CSVERDRNHYEQYF. As DNA, the CDR3 is TGCAGCGTTGAACGTGACAGAAATCACTACGAGCAGTACTTC. The genes are TRBV29-1 and TRBJ2-7; a possible D gene is TRBD1 (5 bases). Germline lookup yields CDR1 SQVTM and CDR2 ANQGSEA. The CDR3 totals 14 residues. The V end lost 2 bases, the J end lost 3 bases, and 14 bases lay between the germline ends.

The rearrangement uses TRBV9 and TRBJ2-3; D is perhaps TRBD1 or TRBD2 (5 bases each). The CDR3 runs 15 residues. Germline V CDR1 and CDR2: SGDLS, YYNGEE. V dropped 0 bases and J dropped 2 bases, with 10 bases sitting between them. CDR3 loop: CASSVGGVDTDTQYF. The CDR3 DNA reads TGTGCCAGCAGCGTAGGAGGGGTCGACACAGATACGCAGTATTTT.